This T cell receptor (beta chain) was found in a study of read filtering for tumor transcriptome and immune sequencing. Whole-study context: Among patients, 17 to 20 were male and more than 12 female, aged roughly 45 to 80 (mean roughly 64). R-ISS stage counts were eight or nine for I, around 17 for II, 6 or 7 for III. Per sample, TCR-region reads ranged about 4 to 10.27 million by IR-seq, 85 to 1273 by RNA-seq. General observations from the study: Single-read clonotypes: roughly four fifths of IR-seq clonotypes (roughly 4% of reads), 74.6% of RNA-seq clonotypes (44.6% of reads).

In germline, CDR1 is SGHTA, CDR2 FQGNSA. This CDR3 region has 15 residues. Trimming pared 5 bases from V and 5 bases from J, leaving 15 bases between. In its sample, this clonotype was seen many times. No antigen is known for it. This library used roughly 400 ng RNA and molecular barcoded adaptors spanning alpha/delta and beta/gamma chains. TCRdb reanalysed the reads using MiXCR and keeps one entry per CDR3 protein. The table has 94,000 or so distinct CDR3 sequences, about 12% seen once. Sample: a population of CD138-negative cells sorted from bone marrow. This clonotype was sampled from a donor aged 40 or over with multiple myeloma. The chain recombines TRBV7-2 with TRBJ2-2; D gene unclear. CDR3 DNA: TGTGCCAGCAGCCTCCGGACGGTGAGAACCGGGGAGCTGTTTTTT. Translating it yields CASSLRTVRTGELFF.